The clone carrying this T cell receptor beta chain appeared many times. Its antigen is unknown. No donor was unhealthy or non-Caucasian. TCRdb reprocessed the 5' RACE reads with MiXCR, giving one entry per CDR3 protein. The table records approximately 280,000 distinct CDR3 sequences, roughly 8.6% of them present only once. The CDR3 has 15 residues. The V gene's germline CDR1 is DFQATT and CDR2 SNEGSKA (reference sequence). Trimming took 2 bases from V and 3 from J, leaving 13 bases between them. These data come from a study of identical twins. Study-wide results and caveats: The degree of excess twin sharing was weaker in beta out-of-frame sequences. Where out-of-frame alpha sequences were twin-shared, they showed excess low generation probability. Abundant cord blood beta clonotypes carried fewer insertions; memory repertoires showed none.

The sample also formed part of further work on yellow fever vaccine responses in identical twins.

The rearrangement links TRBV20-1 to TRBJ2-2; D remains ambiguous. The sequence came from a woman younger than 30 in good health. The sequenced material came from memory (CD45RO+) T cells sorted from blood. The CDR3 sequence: CSARKPSEDTGELFF. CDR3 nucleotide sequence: TGCAGTGCTAGAAAACCGAGTGAGGACACCGGGGAGCTGTTTTTT.